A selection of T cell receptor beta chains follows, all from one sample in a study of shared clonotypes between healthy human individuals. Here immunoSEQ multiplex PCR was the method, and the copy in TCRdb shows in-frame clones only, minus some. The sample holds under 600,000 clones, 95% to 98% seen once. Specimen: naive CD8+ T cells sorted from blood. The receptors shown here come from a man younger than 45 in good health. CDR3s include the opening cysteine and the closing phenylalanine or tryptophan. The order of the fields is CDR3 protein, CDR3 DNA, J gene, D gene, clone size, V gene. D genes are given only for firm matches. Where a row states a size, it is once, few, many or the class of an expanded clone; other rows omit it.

CDR3: CAWSPSSGRVLQWQFF; DNA: TGTGCCTGGAGTCCCTCTAGCGGGAGGGTTCTCCAATGGCAGTTCTTC; J: TRBJ2-1; D: TRBD2; size: -; V: TRBV30
CDR3: CASSQGYNEQFF; DNA: TGCGCCAGCAGCCAGGGTTACAATGAGCAGTTCTTC; J: TRBJ2-1; D: -; size: -; V: TRBV4-1
CDR3: CASSLGATQGYEQYF; DNA: TGTGCCAGCAGCTTGGGGGCGACCCAGGGCTACGAGCAGTACTTC; J: TRBJ2-7; D: -; size: -; V: TRBV5-5
CDR3: CASSLGAGREQFF; DNA: TGTGCCAGCAGCTTGGGAGCGGGACGGGAGCAGTTCTTC; J: TRBJ2-1; D: TRBD2; size: -; V: TRBV7-7
CDR3: CASSFSLAPDTQYF; DNA: TGTGCCAGCAGTTTTTCCCTAGCTCCAGATACGCAGTATTTT; J: TRBJ2-3; D: -; size: -; V: TRBV28
CDR3: CASSPGTGTWEQYF; DNA: TGTGCCAGCAGCCCTGGGACAGGGACCTGGGAGCAGTACTTC; J: TRBJ2-7; D: TRBD1; size: -; V: TRBV5-4
CDR3: CASSLLSNIGGYGYTF; DNA: TGTGCCAGCAGTTTACTGTCCAACATCGGAGGCTATGGCTACACCTTC; J: TRBJ1-2; D: -; size: -; V: TRBV27
CDR3: CASSPDVAGYNEQFF; DNA: TGTGCCAGCAGCCCTGATGTAGCAGGGTACAATGAGCAGTTCTTC; J: TRBJ2-1; D: -; size: -; V: TRBV7-9
CDR3: CASSFNFATSGYNEQFF; DNA: TGTGCCAGCAGCTTTAATTTTGCGACTAGCGGCTACAATGAGCAGTTCTTC; J: TRBJ2-1; D: TRBD2; size: -; V: TRBV13
CDR3: CASSLLQASSTDTQYF; DNA: TGTGCCAGCTCCCTCCTGCAGGCCAGCTCCACAGATACGCAGTATTTT; J: TRBJ2-3; D: -; size: -; V: TRBV25-1
CDR3: CASSGREFIYEQYF; DNA: TGTGCCAGCAGCGGGCGGGAGTTCATCTACGAGCAGTACTTC; J: TRBJ2-7; D: TRBD2; size: -; V: TRBV14
CDR3: CASSSQVGNYEQYF; DNA: TGTGCCAGCAGCTCCCAAGTCGGGAACTACGAGCAGTACTTC; J: TRBJ2-7; D: -; size: -; V: TRBV7-8
CDR3: CASSRYPRGSLDEQYF; DNA: TGTGCCAGCAGTAGATATCCTAGGGGGAGCTTGGACGAGCAGTACTTC; J: TRBJ2-7; D: -; size: -; V: TRBV28
CDR3: CASSPGGKIYGYTF; DNA: TGTGCCAGCAGCCCAGGGGGAAAAATCTATGGCTACACCTTC; J: TRBJ1-2; D: TRBD1; size: -; V: TRBV6-5
CDR3: CASSARQYDFTDTQYF; DNA: TGCGCCAGCAGTGCGAGACAGTATGACTTCACAGATACGCAGTATTTT; J: TRBJ2-3; D: -; size: -; V: TRBV10-1
CDR3: CASSYLSGGTDTQYF; DNA: TGTGCCAGCAGTTACTTAAGCGGGGGCACAGATACGCAGTATTTT; J: TRBJ2-3; D: TRBD2; size: -; V: TRBV6-5
CDR3: CASSSRDREDEKLFF; DNA: TGTGCCAGCAGCTCCCGGGACAGGGAGGATGAAAAACTGTTTTTT; J: TRBJ1-4; D: TRBD1; size: once; V: TRBV7-9
CDR3: CASSPDRAAGELFF; DNA: TGCGCCAGCAGCCCAGACAGGGCGGCCGGGGAGCTGTTTTTT; J: TRBJ2-2; D: TRBD1; size: -; V: TRBV4-1
CDR3: CASSQDQQPQHF; DNA: TGTGCCAGCAGCCAAGACCAACAGCCCCAGCATTTT; J: TRBJ1-5; D: -; size: -; V: TRBV4-2
CDR3: CASSLRGSPDTQYF; DNA: TGTGCCAGCAGCTTGCGCGGGAGCCCAGATACGCAGTATTTT; J: TRBJ2-3; D: TRBD2; size: -; V: TRBV5-4
CDR3: CASSLGPGGGYTF; DNA: TGTGCCAGCAGCTTAGGGCCAGGGGGCGGCTACACCTTC; J: TRBJ1-2; D: TRBD1; size: -; V: TRBV7-9
CDR3: CASSSTLPGTQRDYGYTF; DNA: TGTGCCAGCAGCTCTACACTTCCCGGGACACAACGGGACTATGGCTACACCTTC; J: TRBJ1-2; D: -; size: -; V: TRBV7-9
CDR3: CASSWGTSTYEQYF; DNA: TGTGCCAGCAGCTGGGGGACATCCACCTACGAGCAGTACTTC; J: TRBJ2-7; D: -; size: -; V: TRBV5-6
CDR3: CASNRGRTFLDEQYF; DNA: TGTGCCAGCAACCGTGGTAGGACATTCCTCGACGAGCAGTACTTC; J: TRBJ2-7; D: -; size: -; V: TRBV6-1
CDR3: CASSLGGFSYEQYF; DNA: TGTGCCAGCAGCTTGGGGGGCTTCTCCTACGAGCAGTACTTC; J: TRBJ2-7; D: -; size: -; V: TRBV5-6
CDR3: CASSTGYNQPQHF; DNA: TGTGCCAGCAGCACAGGATACAATCAGCCCCAGCATTTT; J: TRBJ1-5; D: -; size: -; V: TRBV27
CDR3: CASSKKFWGKGDNTEAFF; DNA: TGTGCCAGCAGCAAAAAATTTTGGGGAAAGGGGGATAACACTGAAGCTTTCTTT; J: TRBJ1-1; D: -; size: -; V: TRBV7-9
CDR3: CASSLLGDRTAGELFF; DNA: TGTGCCAGCAGCTTGCTGGGGGACAGGACCGCCGGGGAGCTGTTTTTT; J: TRBJ2-2; D: TRBD1; size: -; V: TRBV5-4
CDR3: CASSVQGLAEETQYF; DNA: TGTGCCAGCAGCGTTCAGGGACTAGCAGAAGAGACCCAGTACTTC; J: TRBJ2-5; D: TRBD2; size: -; V: TRBV9
CDR3: CASSLYPAGDNEQFF; DNA: TGTGCCAGCAGTTTATATCCAGCGGGAGACAATGAGCAGTTCTTC; J: TRBJ2-1; D: TRBD2; size: -; V: TRBV27
CDR3: CASSGGTESSYEQYF; DNA: TGTGCCAGCAGCGGGGGGACGGAGAGCTCCTACGAGCAGTACTTC; J: TRBJ2-7; D: -; size: -; V: TRBV7-9
CDR3: CASSGPENLYGYTF; DNA: TGTGCCAGCAGTGGCCCGGAGAACCTCTATGGCTACACCTTC; J: TRBJ1-2; D: -; size: -; V: TRBV7-9
CDR3: CASSLDPRGYYYYEQYF; DNA: TGTGCCAGCAGCTTGGACCCCCGGGGTTACTACTACTACGAGCAGTACTTC; J: TRBJ2-7; D: -; size: -; V: TRBV5-6
CDR3: CASSQGPGLAYEQYF; DNA: TGCGCCAGCAGCCAAGGACCGGGACTAGCCTACGAGCAGTACTTC; J: TRBJ2-7; D: TRBD2; size: -; V: TRBV4-3
CDR3: CASSPGTEAFF; DNA: TGTGCCAGCAGTCCAGGGACTGAAGCTTTCTTT; J: TRBJ1-1; D: -; size: -; V: TRBV25-1
CDR3: CASSVPGQGLAEQYF; DNA: TGTGCCAGCAGTGTACCTGGGCAGGGGCTGGCCGAGCAGTACTTC; J: TRBJ2-7; D: -; size: -; V: TRBV27
CDR3: CASSYSRSYEQYF; DNA: TGTGCCAGCAGTTACTCCCGGAGCTACGAGCAGTACTTC; J: TRBJ2-7; D: -; size: -; V: TRBV6-5
CDR3: CASSLGTDSNQPQHF; DNA: TGTGCCAGCAGCTTAGGGACGGATAGCAATCAGCCCCAGCATTTT; J: TRBJ1-5; D: -; size: -; V: TRBV7-6
CDR3: CASSLAEGTDTQYF; DNA: TGTGCCAGCAGCTTAGCGGAGGGCACAGATACGCAGTATTTT; J: TRBJ2-3; D: -; size: -; V: TRBV7-6
CDR3: CASSPGQGSTFDNEQFF; DNA: TGTGCCAGCAGCCCCGGACAGGGTTCAACTTTCGACAATGAGCAGTTCTTC; J: TRBJ2-1; D: TRBD1; size: -; V: TRBV7-2
CDR3: CASSAQGVDTEAFF; DNA: TGTGCCAGCAGTGCACAGGGAGTCGACACTGAAGCTTTCTTT; J: TRBJ1-1; D: -; size: -; V: TRBV6-4
CDR3: CASCPDRADQPQHF; DNA: TGTGCCAGCTGCCCCGACAGGGCGGATCAGCCCCAGCATTTT; J: TRBJ1-5; D: TRBD1; size: -; V: TRBV6-6
CDR3: CASSTGLGVAKNIQYF; DNA: TGCGCCAGCAGCACGGGACTGGGTGTAGCCAAAAACATTCAGTACTTC; J: TRBJ2-4; D: -; size: -; V: TRBV5-1
CDR3: CASSVLYQETQYF; DNA: TGTGCCAGCAGTGTACTGTACCAAGAGACCCAGTACTTC; J: TRBJ2-5; D: -; size: -; V: TRBV25-1
CDR3: CASSPDPGSRYEQYF; DNA: TGTGCCAGCAGCCCCGATCCCGGGAGTAGGTACGAGCAGTACTTC; J: TRBJ2-7; D: -; size: -; V: TRBV7-6
CDR3: CASSSSTGLGTQYF; DNA: TGTGCCAGCAGCTCCTCGACAGGTTTAGGTACGCAGTATTTT; J: TRBJ2-3; D: -; size: -; V: TRBV7-9
CDR3: CASSFGPDSNQPQHF; DNA: TGTGCCAGCAGTTTTGGACCCGATAGCAATCAGCCCCAGCATTTT; J: TRBJ1-5; D: -; size: -; V: TRBV27
CDR3: CARSKKDQRERPYNEQFF; DNA: TGTGCCAGAAGCAAAAAGGACCAGCGGGAGCGCCCCTACAATGAGCAGTTCTTC; J: TRBJ2-1; D: TRBD2; size: once; V: TRBV5-3
CDR3: CASSPPTHNEQFF; DNA: TGTGCCAGCAGCCCCCCTACCCACAATGAGCAGTTCTTC; J: TRBJ2-1; D: -; size: -; V: TRBV7-8
CDR3: CASSLTYEQYF; DNA: TGTGCCAGCAGCTTGACCTACGAGCAGTACTTC; J: TRBJ2-7; D: -; size: -; V: TRBV5-5
CDR3: CASNPSLLREQFF; DNA: TGTGCCAGCAACCCGTCCCTCCTTAGAGAGCAGTTCTTC; J: TRBJ2-1; D: -; size: -; V: TRBV6-6
CDR3: CAWSGTGSGNTIYF; DNA: TGTGCCTGGAGTGGCACCGGCTCTGGAAACACCATATATTTT; J: TRBJ1-3; D: -; size: -; V: TRBV30
CDR3: CAGSANSYEQYF; DNA: TGTGCGGGGAGCGCAAACTCCTACGAGCAGTACTTC; J: TRBJ2-7; D: -; size: -; V: TRBV2